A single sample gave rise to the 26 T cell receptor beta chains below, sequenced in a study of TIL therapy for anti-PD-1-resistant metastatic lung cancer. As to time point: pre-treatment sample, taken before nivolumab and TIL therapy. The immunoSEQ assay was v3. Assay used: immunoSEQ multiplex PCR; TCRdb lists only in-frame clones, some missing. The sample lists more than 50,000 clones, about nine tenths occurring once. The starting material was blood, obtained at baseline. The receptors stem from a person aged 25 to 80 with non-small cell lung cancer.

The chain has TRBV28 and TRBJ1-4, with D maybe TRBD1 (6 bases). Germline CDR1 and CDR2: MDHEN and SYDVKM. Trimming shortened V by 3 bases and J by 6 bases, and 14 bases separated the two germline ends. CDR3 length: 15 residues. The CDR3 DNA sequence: TGTGCCAGCAGTTTGGAACAGGGACTACATGAAAAACTGTTTTTT. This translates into CASSLEQGLHEKLFF.

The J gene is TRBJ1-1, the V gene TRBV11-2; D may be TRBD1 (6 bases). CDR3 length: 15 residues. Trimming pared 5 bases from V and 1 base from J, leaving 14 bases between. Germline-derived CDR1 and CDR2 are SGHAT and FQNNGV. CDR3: CASSDRKQGNTEAFF. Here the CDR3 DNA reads TGTGCCAGCAGCGACCGAAAACAGGGGAACACTGAAGCTTTCTTT.

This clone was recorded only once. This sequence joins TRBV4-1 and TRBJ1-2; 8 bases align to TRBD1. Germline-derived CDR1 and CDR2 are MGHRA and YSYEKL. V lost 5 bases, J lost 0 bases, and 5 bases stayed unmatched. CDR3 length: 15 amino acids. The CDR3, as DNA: TGCGCCAGCAGCGCCGGGGGACAGGCTAACTATGGCTACACCTTC. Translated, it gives CASSAGGQANYGYTF.

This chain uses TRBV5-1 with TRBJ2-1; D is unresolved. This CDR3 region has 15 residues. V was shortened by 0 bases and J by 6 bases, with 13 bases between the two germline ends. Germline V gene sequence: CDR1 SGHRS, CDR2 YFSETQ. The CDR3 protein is CASSLGSLPGNEQFF. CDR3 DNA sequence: TGCGCCAGCAGCTTGGGGTCCTTACCCGGCAATGAGCAGTTCTTC.

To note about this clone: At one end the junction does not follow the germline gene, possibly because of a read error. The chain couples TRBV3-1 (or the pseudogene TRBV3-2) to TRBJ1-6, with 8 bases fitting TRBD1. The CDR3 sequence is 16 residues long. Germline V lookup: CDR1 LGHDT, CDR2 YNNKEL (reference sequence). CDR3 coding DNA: TGTGCCAGCAGCCCTGACAGGGGATCCTACAATTCACCCCTCCACTTT. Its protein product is CASSPDRGSYNSPLHF.

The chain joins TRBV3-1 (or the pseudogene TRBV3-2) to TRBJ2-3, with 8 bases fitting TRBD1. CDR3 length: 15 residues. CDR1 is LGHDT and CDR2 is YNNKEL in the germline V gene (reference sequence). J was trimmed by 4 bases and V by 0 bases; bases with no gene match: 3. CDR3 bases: TGTGCCAGCAGCCAAGATCTCAGGGGGCCAGATACGCAGTATTTT. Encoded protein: CASSQDLRGPDTQYF.

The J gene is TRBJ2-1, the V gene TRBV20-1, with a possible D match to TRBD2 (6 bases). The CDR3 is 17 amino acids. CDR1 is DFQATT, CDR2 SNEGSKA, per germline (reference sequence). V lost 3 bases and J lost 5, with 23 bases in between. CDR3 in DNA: TGCAGTGCTAGTTCTAGGATAGCGGCCGGAGAAAACAATGAGCAGTTCTTC. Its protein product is CSASSRIAAGENNEQFF.

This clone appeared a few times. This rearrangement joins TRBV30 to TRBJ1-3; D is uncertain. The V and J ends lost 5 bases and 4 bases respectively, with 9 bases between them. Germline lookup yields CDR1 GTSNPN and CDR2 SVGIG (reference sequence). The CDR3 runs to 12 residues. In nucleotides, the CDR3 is TGTGCCTGGGGGCTGTCGGGAAACACCATATATTTT. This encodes CAWGLSGNTIYF. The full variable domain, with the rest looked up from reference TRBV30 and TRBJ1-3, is SQTIHQWPATLVQPVGSPLSLECTVEGTSNPNLYWYRQAAGRGLQLLFYSVGIGQISSEVPQNLSASRPQDRQFILSSKKLLLSDSGFYLCAWGLSGNTIYFGEGSWLTVV.

CDR3 loop: CASSSDLRTGGYGYTF. Here the CDR3 DNA reads TGTGCCAGCAGTAGCGACCTTAGGACAGGGGGCTATGGCTACACCTTC. This chain joins TRBV27 and TRBJ1-2, with 10 bases lining up with TRBD1. With 5 bases clipped from V and 4 bases from J, the junction kept 10 bases outside the gene matches. Per germline, CDR1 MNHEY and CDR2 SMNVEV (reference sequence). This CDR3 has 16 amino acids.

CDR3 sequence reads: CASIGATYTGELFF. The CDR3 DNA reads as TGTGCCAGCATTGGGGCTACGTACACCGGGGAGCTGTTTTTT. V gene TRBV2 combines with J gene TRBJ2-2; weak D call: TRBD1 (5 bases). CDR1 is SNHLY, CDR2 FYNNEI, per germline. The V end was cut by 7 bases, the J end by 3 bases, with 12 bases between. The CDR3 runs to 14 residues.

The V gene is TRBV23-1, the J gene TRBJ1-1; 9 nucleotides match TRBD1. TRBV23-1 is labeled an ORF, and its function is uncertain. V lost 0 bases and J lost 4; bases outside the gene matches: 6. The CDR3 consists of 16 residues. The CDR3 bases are TGCGCCAGCAGTCAATCGTGGGACAGGGTGGTCACTGAAGCTTTCTTT. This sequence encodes CASSQSWDRVVTEAFF.

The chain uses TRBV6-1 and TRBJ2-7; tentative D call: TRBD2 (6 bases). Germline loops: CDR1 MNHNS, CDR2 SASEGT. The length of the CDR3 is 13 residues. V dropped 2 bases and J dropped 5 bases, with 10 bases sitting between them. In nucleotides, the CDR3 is TGTGCCAGCAGTGAAAGGGACTTTGACGAGCAGTACTTC. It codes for CASSERDFDEQYF.

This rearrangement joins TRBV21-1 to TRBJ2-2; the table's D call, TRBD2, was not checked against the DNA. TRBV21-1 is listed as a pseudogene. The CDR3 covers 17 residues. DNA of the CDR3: TGTGCCAGCAGCCCGCAGGCCAACGGGAAGAACACCGGGGAGCTGTTTTTT. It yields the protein CASSPQANGKNTGELFF.

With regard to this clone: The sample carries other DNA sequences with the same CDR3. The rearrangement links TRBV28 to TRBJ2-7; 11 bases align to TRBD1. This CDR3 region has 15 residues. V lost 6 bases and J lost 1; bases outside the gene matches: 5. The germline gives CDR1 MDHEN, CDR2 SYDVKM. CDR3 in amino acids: CASRRTGGESYEQYF. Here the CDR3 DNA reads TGTGCCAGCAGAAGGACAGGGGGCGAGTCCTACGAGCAGTACTTC.

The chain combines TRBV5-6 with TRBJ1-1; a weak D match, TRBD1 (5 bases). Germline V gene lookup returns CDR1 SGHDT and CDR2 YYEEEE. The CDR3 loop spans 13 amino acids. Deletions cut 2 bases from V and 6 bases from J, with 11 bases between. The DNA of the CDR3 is TGTGCCAGCAGCTTAGGGGCCCTGCCTGAAGCTTTCTTT. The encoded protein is CASSLGALPEAFF.

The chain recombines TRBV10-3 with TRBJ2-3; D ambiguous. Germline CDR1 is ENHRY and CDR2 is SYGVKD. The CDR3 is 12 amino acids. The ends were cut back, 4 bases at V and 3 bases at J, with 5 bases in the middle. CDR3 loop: CAISASTDTQYF. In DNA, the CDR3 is TGTGCCATCAGTGCCTCGACAGATACGCAGTATTTT.

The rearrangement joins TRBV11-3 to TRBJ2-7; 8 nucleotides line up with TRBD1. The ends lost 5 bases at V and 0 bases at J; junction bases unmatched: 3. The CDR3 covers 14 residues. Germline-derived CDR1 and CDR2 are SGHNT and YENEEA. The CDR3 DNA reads TGTGCCAGCAGCCCGGACAGGGCCTCCTACGAGCAGTACTTC. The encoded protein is CASSPDRASYEQYF.

DNA for the CDR3: TGTGCCAGCAGTCTCCTACTAGCGCGTGAGCAGTTCTTC. It specifies CASSLLLAREQFF. The chain uses TRBV12-3 or TRBV12-4 and TRBJ2-1; TRBD2 matches at 7 bases. The trim removed 5 bases at V and 9 bases at J, leaving 7 bases unmatched. The CDR3 consists of 13 residues.

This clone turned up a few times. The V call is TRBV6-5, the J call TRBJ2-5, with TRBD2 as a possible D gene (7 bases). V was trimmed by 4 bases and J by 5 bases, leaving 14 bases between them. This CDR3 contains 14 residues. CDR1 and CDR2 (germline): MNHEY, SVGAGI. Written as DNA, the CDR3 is TGTGCCAGCAGTTCCTGGGGGGGGCGCGAGACCCAGTACTTC. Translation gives CASSSWGGRETQYF.

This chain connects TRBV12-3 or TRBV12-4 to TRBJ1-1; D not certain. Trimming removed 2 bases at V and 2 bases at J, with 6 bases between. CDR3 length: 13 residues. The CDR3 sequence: CASSLPPNTEAFF. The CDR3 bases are TGTGCCAGCAGTTTACCCCCTAACACTGAAGCTTTCTTT.

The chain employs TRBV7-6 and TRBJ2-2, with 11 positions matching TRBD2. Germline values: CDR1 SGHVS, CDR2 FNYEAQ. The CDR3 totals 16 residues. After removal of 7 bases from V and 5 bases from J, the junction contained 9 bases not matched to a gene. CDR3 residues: CASNHFSGGATGELFF. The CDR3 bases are TGTGCCAGCAACCACTTTAGCGGGGGGGCGACCGGGGAGCTGTTTTTT.

The CDR3 sequence is CASSVSGTVAYEQYF. The DNA of the CDR3 is TGTGCCAGCAGCGTGTCCGGGACGGTCGCCTACGAGCAGTACTTC. The rearrangement links TRBV9 to TRBJ2-7; the D call may be TRBD1 or TRBD2 (5 bases each). Germline loops: CDR1 SGDLS, CDR2 YYNGEE. CDR3 length equals 15 residues. V was pared by 2 bases and J by 2 bases, with 14 bases between.

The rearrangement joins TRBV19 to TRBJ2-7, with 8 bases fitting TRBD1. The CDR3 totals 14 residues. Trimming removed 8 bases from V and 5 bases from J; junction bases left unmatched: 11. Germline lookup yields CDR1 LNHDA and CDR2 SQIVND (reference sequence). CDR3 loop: CASSLGQGIDEQYF. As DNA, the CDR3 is TGTGCCAGTTCTCTCGGACAGGGAATTGACGAGCAGTACTTC.

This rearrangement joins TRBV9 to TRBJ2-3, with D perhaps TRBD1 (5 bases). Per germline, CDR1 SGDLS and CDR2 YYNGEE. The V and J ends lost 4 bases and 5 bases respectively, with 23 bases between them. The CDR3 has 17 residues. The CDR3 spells CASSSPPDTWDRDTQYF. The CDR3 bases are TGTGCCAGCAGCTCTCCCCCGGACACGTGGGATAGAGATACGCAGTATTTT.

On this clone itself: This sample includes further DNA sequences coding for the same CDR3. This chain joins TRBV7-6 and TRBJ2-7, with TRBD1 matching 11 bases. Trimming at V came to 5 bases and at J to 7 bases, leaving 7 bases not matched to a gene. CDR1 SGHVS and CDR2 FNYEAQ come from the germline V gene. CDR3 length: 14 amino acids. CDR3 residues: CASSPDRGLKEQYF. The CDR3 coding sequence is TGTGCCAGCAGCCCGGACAGGGGGCTAAAAGAGCAGTACTTC.

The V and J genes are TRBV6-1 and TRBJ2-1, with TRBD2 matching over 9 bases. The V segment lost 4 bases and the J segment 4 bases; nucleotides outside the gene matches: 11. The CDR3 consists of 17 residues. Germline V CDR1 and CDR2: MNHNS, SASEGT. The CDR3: CASSVSVVLAGYNEQFF. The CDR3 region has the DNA TGTGCCAGCAGTGTAAGTGTGGTACTAGCGGGTTACAATGAGCAGTTCTTC.